This TCR beta chain comes out of a study of blood T cell repertoires in COVID-19. Study overall: Both acute and convalescent COVID-19 samples were obtained from the United States, Italy and Spain. T cells, B-cell-depleted T cells, or PBMCs provided the cDNA or gDNA that served as material.

V trimming: 3 bases; J trimming: 7 bases; junction bases outside the gene matches: 14. Germline V CDR1 and CDR2: SGHRS, YFSETQ. This CDR3 has 17 residues. In the authors' methods: Amplified reference gene primers provided the basis for estimating nucleated cell counts. The repertoire was sequenced with immunoSEQ multiplex PCR; TCRdb's copy has only in-frame clones and lacks some. V and J calls and clone size come straight from that table; D and trimming were deduced from the DNA. The sample records about 99,000 clones, 79% being singletons. This clone came up once. The clonotype was recovered from an elderly woman with active or convalescent COVID-19. This chain joins TRBV5-1 and TRBJ1-4; 8 bases are shared with TRBD1. The sample comprised peripheral blood. The CDR3 region is CASSSGQGRQWGEKLFF. CDR3 DNA sequence: TGCGCCAGCAGCTCAGGACAGGGCCGCCAATGGGGTGAAAAACTGTTTTTT. The whole variable domain, remainder taken from reference TRBV5-1 and TRBJ1-4, is KAGVTQTPRYLIKTRGQQVTLSCSPISGHRSVSWYQQTPGQGLQFLFEYFSETQRNKGNFPGRFSGRQFSNSRSEMNVSTLELGDSALYLCASSSGQGRQWGEKLFFGSGTQLSVL.